This TCR beta chain was sequenced for a study of T cells in Graves' hyperthyroidism and ophthalmopathy. Template material for amplifying TCR beta CDR3 regions consisted of RNA transcripts. The TCR CDR3 was amplified in a first-round RT-PCR using the HTBI primer set. MiXCR, applied by TCRdb to the multiplex PCR reads, yields one record per CDR3 protein. Of under 400,000 distinct CDR3 sequences listed, roughly 18% are singletons. Deletions cut 2 bases from V and 0 bases from J, with 11 bases between. The CDR3 has 16 amino acids. The germline V gene has CDR1 KGHSH and CDR2 LQKENI. Sequencing used blood. The rearrangement joins TRBV18 to TRBJ1-3; unclear D gene. This receptor was taken from a woman in her forties or fifties with Graves' hyperthyroidism. The chain's CDR3 is CASSPSIIGSGNTIYF. In DNA form, the CDR3 reads TGTGCCAGCTCACCAAGTATAATCGGCTCTGGAAACACCATATATTTT.